This T cell receptor (beta chain) was found in a study of technical replicates of blood from several donors. The CDR3 contains 14 residues. Trimming cost V 9 bases and J 0 bases, with 14 bases left between them. Profiling relied on immunoSEQ multiplex PCR, and the TCRdb table lists in-frame clones only, not all of them. This table holds some 74,000 clones, approximately 89% found once. Sequencing was performed on T cells isolated from PBMCs. This clonotype was obtained from a human donor in good health. This chain links TRBV23-1 with TRBJ1-2; TRBD1 is a possible D gene (5 bases). TRBV23-1 is sorted into the ORF group, with uncertain function. CDR3 nucleotides: TGCGCCAGTGGGGCAGCAGGGCCTAACTATGGCTACACCTTC. Its translation: CASGAAGPNYGYTF.